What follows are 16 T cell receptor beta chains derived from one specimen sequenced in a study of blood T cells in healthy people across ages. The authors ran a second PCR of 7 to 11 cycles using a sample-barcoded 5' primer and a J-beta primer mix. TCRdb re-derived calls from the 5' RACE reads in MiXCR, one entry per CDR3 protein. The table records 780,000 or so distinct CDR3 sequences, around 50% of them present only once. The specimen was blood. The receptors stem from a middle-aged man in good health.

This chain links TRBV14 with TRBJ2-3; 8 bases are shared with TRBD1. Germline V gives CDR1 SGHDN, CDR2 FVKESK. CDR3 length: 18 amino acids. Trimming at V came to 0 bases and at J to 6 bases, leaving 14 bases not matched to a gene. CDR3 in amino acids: CASSQDYGLGQGDDTQYF. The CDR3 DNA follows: TGTGCCAGCAGCCAAGATTACGGGTTAGGACAGGGTGACGATACGCAGTATTTT.

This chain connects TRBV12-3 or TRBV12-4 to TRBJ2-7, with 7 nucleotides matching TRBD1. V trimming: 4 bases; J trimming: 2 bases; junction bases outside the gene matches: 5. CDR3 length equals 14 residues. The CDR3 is CASSSGTVTYEQYF. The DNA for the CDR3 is TGTGCCAGCAGTTCCGGGACAGTTACCTACGAGCAGTACTTC.

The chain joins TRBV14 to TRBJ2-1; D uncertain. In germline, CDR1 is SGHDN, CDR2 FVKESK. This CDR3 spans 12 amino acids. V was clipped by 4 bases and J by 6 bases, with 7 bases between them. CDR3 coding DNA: TGTGCCAGCAGCCCCTTTTTCAATGAGCAGTTCTTC. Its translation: CASSPFFNEQFF.

As DNA, the CDR3 is TGTGCCAGCAGTTTCCACACAGGGGGAGGTAATCAGCCCCAGCATTTT. This encodes CASSFHTGGGNQPQHF. V and J are TRBV28 and TRBJ1-5, with 8 bases identical to TRBD1. The CDR3 has 16 amino acids. J gave up 4 bases and V 3 bases, and 8 bases lay outside the gene matches. The germline V gene has CDR1 MDHEN and CDR2 SYDVKM.

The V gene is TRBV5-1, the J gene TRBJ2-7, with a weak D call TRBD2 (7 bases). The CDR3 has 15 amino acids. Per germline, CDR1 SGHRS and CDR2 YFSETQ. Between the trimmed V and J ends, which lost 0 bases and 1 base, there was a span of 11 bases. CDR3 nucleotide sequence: TGCGCCAGCAGCTTGGGTCGGGGGGCATCCTACGAGCAGTACTTC. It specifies CASSLGRGASYEQYF.

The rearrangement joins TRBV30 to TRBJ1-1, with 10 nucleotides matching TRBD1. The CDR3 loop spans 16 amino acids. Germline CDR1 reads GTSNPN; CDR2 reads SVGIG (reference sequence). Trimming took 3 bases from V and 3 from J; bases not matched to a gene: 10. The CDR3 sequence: CAWRPGTGVLYTEAFF. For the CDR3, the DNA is TGTGCCTGGAGGCCCGGGACAGGGGTTCTGTACACTGAAGCTTTCTTT.

CDR3 DNA: TGCGCCAGCAGCTACGGACAGGGGACGTACCAAGAGACCCAGTACTTC. Protein sequence: CASSYGQGTYQETQYF. The chain is built from TRBV5-1 and TRBJ2-5, with 9 bases fitting TRBD1. The CDR3 totals 16 residues. Germline V gene data show CDR1 as SGHRS and CDR2 as YFSETQ. Losses at the gene ends were 3 bases for V and 0 bases for J; bases not matched to a gene: 6.

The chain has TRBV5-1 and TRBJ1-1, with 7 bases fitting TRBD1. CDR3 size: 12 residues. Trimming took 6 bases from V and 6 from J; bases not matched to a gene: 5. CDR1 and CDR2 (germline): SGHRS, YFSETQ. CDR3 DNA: TGCGCCAGCACCGGACAGGCTTCTGAAGCTTTCTTT. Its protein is CASTGQASEAFF.

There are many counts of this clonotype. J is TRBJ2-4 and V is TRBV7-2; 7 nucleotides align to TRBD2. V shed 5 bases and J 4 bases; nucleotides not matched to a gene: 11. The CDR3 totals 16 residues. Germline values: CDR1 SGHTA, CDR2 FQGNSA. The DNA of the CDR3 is TGTGCCAGCAGCGCCCGGGAGGTGGATATTAAAAACATTCAGTACTTC. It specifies CASSAREVDIKNIQYF.

In nucleotides, the CDR3 is TGTGCCAGCAGCCGTACTGTCTCTATAGGAAAACTGTTTTTT. Translating gives CASSRTVSIGKLFF. V gene TRBV11-2 combines with J gene TRBJ1-4; D remains unclear. Looked up from germline, CDR1 is SGHAT and CDR2 is FQNNGV. The CDR3 contains 14 residues. V was shortened by 5 bases and J by 10 bases, with 17 bases between the two germline ends.

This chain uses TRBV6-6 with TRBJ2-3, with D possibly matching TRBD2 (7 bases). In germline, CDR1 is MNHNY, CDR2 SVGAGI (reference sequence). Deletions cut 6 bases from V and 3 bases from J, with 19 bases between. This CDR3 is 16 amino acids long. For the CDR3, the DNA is TGTGCCAGCAGACTCGGGGGGCCGAAGTTAACAGATACGCAGTATTTT. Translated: CASRLGGPKLTDTQYF.

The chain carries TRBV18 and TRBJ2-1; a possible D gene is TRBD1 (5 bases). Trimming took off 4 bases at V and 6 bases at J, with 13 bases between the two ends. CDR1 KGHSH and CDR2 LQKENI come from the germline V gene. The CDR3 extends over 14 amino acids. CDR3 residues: CASSQDSPSNEQFF. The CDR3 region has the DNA TGTGCCAGCTCACAAGACAGCCCCAGCAATGAGCAGTTCTTC.

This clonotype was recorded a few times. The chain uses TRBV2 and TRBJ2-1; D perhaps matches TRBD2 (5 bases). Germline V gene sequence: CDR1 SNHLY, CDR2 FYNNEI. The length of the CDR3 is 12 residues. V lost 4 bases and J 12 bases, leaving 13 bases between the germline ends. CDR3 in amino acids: CASSARPEGQFF. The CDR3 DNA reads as TGTGCCAGCAGTGCCCGACCCGAGGGGCAGTTCTTC.

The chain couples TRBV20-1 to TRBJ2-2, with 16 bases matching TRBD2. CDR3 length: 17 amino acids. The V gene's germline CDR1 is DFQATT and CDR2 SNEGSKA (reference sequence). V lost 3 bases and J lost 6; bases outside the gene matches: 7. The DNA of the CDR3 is TGCAGTGCTAGGGATACCGGGACTAGCGGGGGGGCCGGGGAGCTGTTTTTT. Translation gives CSARDTGTSGGAGELFF.

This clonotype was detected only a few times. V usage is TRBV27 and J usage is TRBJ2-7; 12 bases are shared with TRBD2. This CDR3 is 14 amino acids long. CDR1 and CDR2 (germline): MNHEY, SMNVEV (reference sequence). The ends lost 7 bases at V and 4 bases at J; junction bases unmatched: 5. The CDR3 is CASIRLAGAYEQYF. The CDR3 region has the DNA TGTGCCAGCATAAGACTAGCGGGAGCGTACGAGCAGTACTTC.

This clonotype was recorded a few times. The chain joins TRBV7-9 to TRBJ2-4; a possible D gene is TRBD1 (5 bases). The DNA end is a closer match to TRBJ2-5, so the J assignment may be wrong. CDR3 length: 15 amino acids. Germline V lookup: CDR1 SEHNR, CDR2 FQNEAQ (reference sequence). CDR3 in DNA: TGTGCCAGCAGCTTAGTGGCAGGGTGGGGAGAGACCCAGTACTTC. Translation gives CASSLVAGWGETQYF.